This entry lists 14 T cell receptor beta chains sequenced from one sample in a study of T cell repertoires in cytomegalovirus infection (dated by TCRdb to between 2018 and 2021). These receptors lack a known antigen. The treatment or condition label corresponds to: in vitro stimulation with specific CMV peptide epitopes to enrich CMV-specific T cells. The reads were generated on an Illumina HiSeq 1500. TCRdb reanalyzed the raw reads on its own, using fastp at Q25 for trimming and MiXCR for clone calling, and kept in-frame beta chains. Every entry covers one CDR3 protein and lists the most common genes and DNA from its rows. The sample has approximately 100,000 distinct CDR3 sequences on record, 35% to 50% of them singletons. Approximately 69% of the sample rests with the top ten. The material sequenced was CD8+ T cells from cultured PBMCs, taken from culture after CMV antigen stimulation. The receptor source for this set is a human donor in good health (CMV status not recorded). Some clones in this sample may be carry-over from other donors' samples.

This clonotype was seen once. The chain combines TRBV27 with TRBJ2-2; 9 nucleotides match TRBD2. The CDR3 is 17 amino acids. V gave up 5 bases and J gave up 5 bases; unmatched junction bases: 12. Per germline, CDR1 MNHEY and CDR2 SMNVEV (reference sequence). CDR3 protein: CASSRTPGLAKTGELFF. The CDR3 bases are TGTGCCAGCAGTCGAACACCGGGACTAGCAAAAACCGGGGAGCTGTTTTTT.

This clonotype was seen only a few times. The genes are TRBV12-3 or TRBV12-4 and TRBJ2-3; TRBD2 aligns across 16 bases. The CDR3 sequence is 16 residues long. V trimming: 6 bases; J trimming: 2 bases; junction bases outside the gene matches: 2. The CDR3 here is CASSGTSGGATDTQYF. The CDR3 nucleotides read TGTGCCAGCAGCGGGACTAGCGGGGGGGCCACAGATACGCAGTATTTT.

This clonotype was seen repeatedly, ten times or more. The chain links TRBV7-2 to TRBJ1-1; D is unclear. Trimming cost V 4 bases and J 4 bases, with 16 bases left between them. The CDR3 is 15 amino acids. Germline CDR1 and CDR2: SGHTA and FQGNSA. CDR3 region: CASSSATGSTTEAFF. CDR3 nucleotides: TGTGCCAGCAGCTCTGCGACGGGGAGCACCACTGAAGCTTTCTTT.

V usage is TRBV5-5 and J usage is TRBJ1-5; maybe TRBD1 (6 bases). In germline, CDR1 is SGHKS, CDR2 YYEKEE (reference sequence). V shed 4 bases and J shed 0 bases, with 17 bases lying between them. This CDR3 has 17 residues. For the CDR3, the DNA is TGTGCCAGCAGCCTATATTGGGGGCGAGATAGCAATCAGCCCCAGCATTTT. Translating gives CASSLYWGRDSNQPQHF.

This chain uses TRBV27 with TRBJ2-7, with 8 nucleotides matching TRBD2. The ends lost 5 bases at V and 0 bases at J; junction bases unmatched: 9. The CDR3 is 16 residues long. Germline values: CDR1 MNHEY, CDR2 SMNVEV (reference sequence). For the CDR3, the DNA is TGTGCCAGCAGTAAAGCGGGGGCCTACGGCTCCTACGAGCAGTACTTC. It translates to CASSKAGAYGSYEQYF.

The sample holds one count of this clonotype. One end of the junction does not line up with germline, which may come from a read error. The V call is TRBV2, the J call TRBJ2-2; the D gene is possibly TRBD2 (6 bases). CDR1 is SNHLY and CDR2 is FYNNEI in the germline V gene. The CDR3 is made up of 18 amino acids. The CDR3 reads CASSWDPLQRESTGELFF. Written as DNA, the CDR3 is TGTGCCAGCAGCTGGGACCCACTTCAACGGGAGTCCACCGGGGAGCTGTTTTTC.

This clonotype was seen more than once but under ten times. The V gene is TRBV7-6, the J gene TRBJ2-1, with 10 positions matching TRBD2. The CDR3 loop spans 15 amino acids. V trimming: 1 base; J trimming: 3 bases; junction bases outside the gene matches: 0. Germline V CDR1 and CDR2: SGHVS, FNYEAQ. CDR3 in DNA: TGTGCCAGCAGCTTAGTAGCGGGGGGCTACAATGAGCAGTTCTTC. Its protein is CASSLVAGGYNEQFF. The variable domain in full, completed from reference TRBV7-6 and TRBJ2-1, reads GAGVSQSPRYKVTKRGQDVALRCDPISGHVSLYWYRQALGQGPEFLTYFNYEAQQDKSGLPNDRFSAERPEGSISTLTIQRTEQRDSAMYRCASSLVAGGYNEQFFGPGTRLTVL.

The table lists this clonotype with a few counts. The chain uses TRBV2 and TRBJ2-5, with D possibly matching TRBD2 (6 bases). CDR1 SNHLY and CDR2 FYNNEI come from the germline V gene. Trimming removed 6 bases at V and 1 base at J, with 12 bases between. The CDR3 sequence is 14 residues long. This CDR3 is CASSVSGGQETQYF. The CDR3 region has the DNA TGTGCCAGCAGCGTTTCCGGGGGCCAAGAGACCCAGTACTTC.

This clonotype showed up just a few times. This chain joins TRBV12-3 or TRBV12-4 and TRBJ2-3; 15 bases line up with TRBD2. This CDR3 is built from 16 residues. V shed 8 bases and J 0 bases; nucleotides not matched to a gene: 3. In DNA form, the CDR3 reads TGTGCCAGCGGGACTAGCGGGGGGACTAGCACAGATACGCAGTATTTT. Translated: CASGTSGGTSTDTQYF.

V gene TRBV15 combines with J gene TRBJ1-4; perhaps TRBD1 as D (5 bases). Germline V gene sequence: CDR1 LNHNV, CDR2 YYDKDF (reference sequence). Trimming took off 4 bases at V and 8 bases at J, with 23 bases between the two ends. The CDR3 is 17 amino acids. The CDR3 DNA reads TGTGCCACCAGCAACCGGGACCAGCATCCTGAAGGGGAAAAACTGTTTTTT. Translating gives CATSNRDQHPEGEKLFF. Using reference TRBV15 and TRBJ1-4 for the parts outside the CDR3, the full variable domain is DAMVIQNPRYQVTQFGKPVTLSCSQTLNHNVMYWYQQKSSQAPKLLFHYYDKDFNNEADTPDNFQSRRPNTSFCFLDIRSPGLGDTAMYLCATSNRDQHPEGEKLFFGSGTQLSVL.

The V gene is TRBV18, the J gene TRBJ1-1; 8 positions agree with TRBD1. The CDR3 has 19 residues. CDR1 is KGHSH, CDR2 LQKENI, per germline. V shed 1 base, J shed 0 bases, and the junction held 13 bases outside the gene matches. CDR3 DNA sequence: TGTGCCAGCTCACCACTGCGGACAGGGACCATAAATTTGAACACTGAAGCTTTCTTT. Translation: CASSPLRTGTINLNTEAFF.

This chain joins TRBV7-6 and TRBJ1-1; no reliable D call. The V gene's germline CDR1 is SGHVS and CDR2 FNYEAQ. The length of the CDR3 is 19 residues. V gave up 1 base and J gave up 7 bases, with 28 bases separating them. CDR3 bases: TGTGCCAGCAGCTTAGTCACCGGGAAAACGAACACTCCTAGGGATGAAGCTTTCTTT. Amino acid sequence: CASSLVTGKTNTPRDEAFF.

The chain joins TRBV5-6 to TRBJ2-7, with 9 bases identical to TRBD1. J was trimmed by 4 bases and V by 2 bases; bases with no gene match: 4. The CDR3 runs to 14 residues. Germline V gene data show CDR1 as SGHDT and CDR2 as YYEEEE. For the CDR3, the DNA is TGTGCCAGCAGCTTCCGACAGGGGGGTTACGAGCAGTACTTC. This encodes CASSFRQGGYEQYF. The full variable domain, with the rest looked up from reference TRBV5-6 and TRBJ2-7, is DAGVTQSPTHLIKTRGQQVTLRCSPKSGHDTVSWYQQALGQGPQFIFQYYEEEERQRGNFPDRFSGHQFPNYSSELNVNALLLGDSALYLCASSFRQGGYEQYFGPGTRLTVT.

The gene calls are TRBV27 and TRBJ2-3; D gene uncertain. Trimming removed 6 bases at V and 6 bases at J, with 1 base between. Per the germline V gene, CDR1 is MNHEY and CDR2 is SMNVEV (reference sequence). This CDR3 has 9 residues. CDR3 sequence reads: CASRDTQYF. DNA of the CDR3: TGTGCCAGCAGGGATACGCAGTATTTT.